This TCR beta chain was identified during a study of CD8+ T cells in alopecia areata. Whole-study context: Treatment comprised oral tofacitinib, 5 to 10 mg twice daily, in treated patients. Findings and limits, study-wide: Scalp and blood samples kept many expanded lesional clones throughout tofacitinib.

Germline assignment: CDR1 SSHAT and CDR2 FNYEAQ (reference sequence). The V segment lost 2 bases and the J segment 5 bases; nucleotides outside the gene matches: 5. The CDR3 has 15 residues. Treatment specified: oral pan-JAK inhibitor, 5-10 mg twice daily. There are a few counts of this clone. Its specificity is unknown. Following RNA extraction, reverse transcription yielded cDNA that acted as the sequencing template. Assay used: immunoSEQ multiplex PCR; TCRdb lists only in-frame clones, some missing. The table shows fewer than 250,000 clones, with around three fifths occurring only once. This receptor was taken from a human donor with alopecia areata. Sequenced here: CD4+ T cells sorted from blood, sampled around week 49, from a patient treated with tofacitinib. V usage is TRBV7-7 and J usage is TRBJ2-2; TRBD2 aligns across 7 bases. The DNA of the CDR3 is TGTGCCAGCAGCTTACGGCCTAGCGGTACCGGGGAGCTGTTTTTT. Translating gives CASSLRPSGTGELFF.